Following are 6 T cell receptor beta chains from one sample sequenced in a study of blood T cell repertoires in COVID-19. TCRdb keeps only in-frame clones here, not all; method: immunoSEQ multiplex PCR. The sample has 190,000 or so clones; approximately 75% are singletons. Material: PBMCs or T cells enriched from blood (not recorded which). These receptors came from a middle-aged man who had recovered from COVID-19.

The chain combines TRBV5-4 with TRBJ1-2; 9 nucleotides match TRBD1. There are 16 residues in the CDR3. CDR1 SGHNT and CDR2 YYREEE come from the germline V gene (reference sequence). Trimming removed 2 bases from V and 8 bases from J; junction bases left unmatched: 13. CDR3 nucleotide sequence: TGTGCCAGCAGCTTTCCGGGACAGGGAGAGGCCTTCGGCTACACCTTC. Amino acids: CASSFPGQGEAFGYTF.

The rearrangement uses TRBV6-5 and TRBJ1-3, with D perhaps TRBD1 (5 bases). The V end lost 4 bases, the J end lost 7 bases, and 11 bases lay between the germline ends. This CDR3 has 13 residues. Germline V gives CDR1 MNHEY, CDR2 SVGAGI. The CDR3 sequence is CASSSLRDNTIYF. Here the CDR3 DNA reads TGTGCCAGCAGTTCCCTCAGGGATAACACCATATATTTT.

This chain links TRBV24-1 with TRBJ2-5, with TRBD1 matching over 11 bases. This CDR3 has 16 amino acids. Germline V gives CDR1 KGHDR, CDR2 SFDVKD. The V gene end was trimmed by 2 bases and the J gene end by 5 bases; junction bases not matched to a gene: 6. Here the CDR3 DNA reads TGTGCCACCAGTGATTCCGGGACAGGGGGATATGAGACCCAGTACTTC. This codes for CATSDSGTGGYETQYF.

V usage is TRBV5-6 and J usage is TRBJ2-7; 7 bases align to TRBD1. Trimming at V came to 2 bases and at J to 3 bases, leaving 5 bases not matched to a gene. This CDR3 spans 14 amino acids. In germline, CDR1 is SGHDT, CDR2 YYEEEE. The CDR3 sequence is CASSLRTGDYEQYF. The DNA for the CDR3 is TGTGCCAGCAGCTTACGGACAGGCGACTACGAGCAGTACTTC.

This chain connects TRBV4-2 to TRBJ2-3; D perhaps matches TRBD1 (6 bases). The CDR3 spans 15 residues. CDR1 LGHNA and CDR2 YNFKEQ come from the germline V gene. The V end was cut by 1 base, the J end by 6 bases, with 14 bases between. CDR3 nucleotide sequence: TGTGCCAGCAGCCAAGTTGGGACATTGATGGATACGCAGTATTTT. Translated, it gives CASSQVGTLMDTQYF.

The chain carries TRBV7-2 and TRBJ2-3, with 7 bases matching TRBD1. This CDR3 contains 12 residues. Trimming removed 5 bases from V and 7 bases from J; junction bases left unmatched: 3. In germline, CDR1 is SGHTA, CDR2 FQGNSA. CDR3 sequence (DNA): TGTGCCAGCAGCGAACAGGGGCATACGCAGTATTTT. It is translated as CASSEQGHTQYF.